A selection of T cell receptor beta chains follows, all from one sample in a study of shared clonotypes between healthy human individuals. Data came from immunoSEQ multiplex PCR; TCRdb stores just in-frame clones and leaves some out. The sample consists of around 1.5 million clones, 98% of them appearing once. Sequencing used naive CD4+ T cells sorted from blood. All receptors derive from a man aged 25-45 years in good health. Both conserved end residues are part of each CDR3. A D gene is named only where the DNA matches it firmly. Clone size appears in some rows only: once, few, many, or a class for an expanded clone.

-	TRBV30	TRBJ2-1	-	TGTGCCTGGAGTGGGTTAGGTAGCTCCTACAATGAGCAGTTCTTC	CAWSGLGSSYNEQFF
-	TRBV9	TRBJ2-3	TRBD2	TGTGCCAGCAGCGTAGCTAGCGGGAGCACAGATACGCAGTATTTT	CASSVASGSTDTQYF
-	TRBV11-2	TRBJ2-7	TRBD2	TGTGCCAGCAGCTCGATAGCGGGGAATATGAGGGAGCAGTACTTC	CASSSIAGNMREQYF
-	TRBV9	TRBJ1-4	-	TGTGCCAGCAGCGTAGATTACCATAATGAAAAACTGTTTTTT	CASSVDYHNEKLFF
-	TRBV7-7	TRBJ2-2	-	TGTGCTAGCAGCTCCTCTACCGGGGAGCTGTTTTTT	CASSSSTGELFF
once	TRBV29-1	TRBJ2-7	-	TGCAGCGTACTCGTTTATGAGCGGAGCTCCTACGAGCAGTACTTC	CSVLVYERSSYEQYF
-	TRBV28	TRBJ1-5	TRBD1	TGTGCCAGCAGTTTATACGGTGACAGGGGTAGAAGAGAAAGCAATCAGCCCCAGCATTTT	CASSLYGDRGRRESNQPQHF
once	TRBV7-9	TRBJ1-2	-	TGTGCCAGCAGCTACGGGACCGACTATGGCTACACCTTC	CASSYGTDYGYTF
-	TRBV18	TRBJ2-5	TRBD2	TGTGCCAGCCCCCTATTGCTAAGGACTAGCGGGAGAAACCGACAAGAGACCCAGTACTTC	CASPLLLRTSGRNRQETQYF
-	TRBV9	TRBJ1-2	TRBD1	TGTGCCAGCAGCGTAGCCCCGGGACAGGGAGATGGCTACACCTTC	CASSVAPGQGDGYTF
-	TRBV15	TRBJ2-1	TRBD2	TGTGCCACCAGCAGAGCCGGGACTAGCGGACCTAATGAGCAGTTCTTC	CATSRAGTSGPNEQFF
-	TRBV27	TRBJ2-5	-	TGTGCCAGCAGTTATAGGGGTCGTGGGGTTGATGGGCAGTACCAAGAGACCCAGTACTTC	CASSYRGRGVDGQYQETQYF
-	TRBV19	TRBJ2-1	-	TGTGCCAGTAGTACGACGAGGGGTAATGAGCAGTTCTTC	CASSTTRGNEQFF
-	TRBV18	TRBJ2-3	-	TGTGCCAGCTCACCACTTGGTATGGATACGCAGTATTTT	CASSPLGMDTQYF
-	TRBV5-5	TRBJ1-1	-	TGTGCCAGCAGCCAATACGACCGCGGGGGTGAAGCTTTCTTT	CASSQYDRGGEAFF